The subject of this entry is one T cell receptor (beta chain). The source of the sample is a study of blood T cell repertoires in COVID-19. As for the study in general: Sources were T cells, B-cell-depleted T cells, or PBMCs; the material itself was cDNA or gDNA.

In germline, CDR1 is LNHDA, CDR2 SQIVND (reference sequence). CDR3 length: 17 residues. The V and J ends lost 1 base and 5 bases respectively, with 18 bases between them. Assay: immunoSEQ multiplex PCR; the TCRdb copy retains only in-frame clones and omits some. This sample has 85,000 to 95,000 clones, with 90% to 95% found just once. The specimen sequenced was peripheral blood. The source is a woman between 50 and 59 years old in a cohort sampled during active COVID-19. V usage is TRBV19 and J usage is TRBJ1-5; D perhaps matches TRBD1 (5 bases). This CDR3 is CASSIASGSKFDQPQHF. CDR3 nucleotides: TGTGCCAGTAGTATAGCTTCAGGGTCTAAGTTTGATCAGCCCCAGCATTTT. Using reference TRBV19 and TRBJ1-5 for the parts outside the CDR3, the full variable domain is DGGITQSPKYLFRKEGQNVTLSCEQNLNHDAMYWYRQDPGQGLRLIYYSQIVNDFQKGDIAEGYSVSREKKESFPLTVTSAQKNPTAFYLCASSIASGSKFDQPQHFGDGTRLSIL.